The source of this T cell receptor (beta chain) is a study of blood T cell repertoires in COVID-19. The CDR3 is made up of 15 amino acids. The germline V and J ends were trimmed by 7 bases and 2 bases, with 15 bases remaining between them. Germline CDR1 LNHDA, CDR2 SQIVND (reference sequence). In the original workflow: Reference gene primer amplification in the assay estimated nucleated cell counts. Sequencing used immunoSEQ multiplex PCR; TCRdb keeps in-frame clones, though not all of them. D and trimming come from the DNA, and the V and J calls and clone size come from that table. The sample comprises about 200,000 clones, 80% of which are singletons, and about 7% rests with the top ten.

The V and J genes are TRBV19 and TRBJ1-5; possibly TRBD1 for D (6 bases). Material for sequencing was PBMCs or T cells enriched from blood (not recorded which). This receptor was identified in a woman between 35 and 50 years old with acute COVID-19. The CDR3 loop reads CASIGVGGGNQPQHF. CDR3 bases: TGTGCCAGTATCGGGGTAGGGGGAGGCAATCAGCCCCAGCATTTT.